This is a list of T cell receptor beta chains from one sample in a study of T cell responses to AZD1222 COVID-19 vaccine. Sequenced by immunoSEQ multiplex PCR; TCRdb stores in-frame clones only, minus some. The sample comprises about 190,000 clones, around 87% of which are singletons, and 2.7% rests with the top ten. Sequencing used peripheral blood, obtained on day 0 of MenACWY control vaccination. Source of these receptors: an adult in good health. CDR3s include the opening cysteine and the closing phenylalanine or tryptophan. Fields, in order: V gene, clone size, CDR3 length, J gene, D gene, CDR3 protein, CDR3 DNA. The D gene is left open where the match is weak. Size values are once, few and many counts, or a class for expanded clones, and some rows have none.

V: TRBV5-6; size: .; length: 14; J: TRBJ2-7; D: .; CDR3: CASSPSPRNYEQYF; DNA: TGTGCCAGCAGCCCCTCGCCCAGGAACTACGAGCAGTACTTC
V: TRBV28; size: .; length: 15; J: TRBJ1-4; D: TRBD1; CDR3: CASSPTGVPNEKLFF; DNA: TGTGCCAGCAGTCCTACAGGGGTCCCTAATGAAAAACTGTTTTTT
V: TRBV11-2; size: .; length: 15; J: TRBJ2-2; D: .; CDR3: CASSSTGWDTGELFF; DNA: TGTGCCAGCAGCTCCACAGGGTGGGACACCGGGGAGCTGTTTTTT
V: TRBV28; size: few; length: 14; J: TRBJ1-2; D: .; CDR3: CASFGGLGGYGYTF; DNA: TGTGCCAGCTTTGGGGGGTTAGGGGGCTATGGCTACACCTTC
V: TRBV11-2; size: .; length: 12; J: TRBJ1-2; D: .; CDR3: CASRGVNYGYTF; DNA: TGTGCCAGCCGGGGGGTAAACTATGGCTACACCTTC
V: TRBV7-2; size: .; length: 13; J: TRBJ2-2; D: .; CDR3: CASSLVRTGELFF; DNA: TGTGCCAGCAGCTTAGTACGGACCGGGGAGCTGTTTTTT
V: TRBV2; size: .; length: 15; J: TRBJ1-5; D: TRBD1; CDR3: CASSDGRGANQPQHF; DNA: TGTGCCAGCAGTGATGGCAGGGGGGCCAATCAGCCCCAGCATTTT
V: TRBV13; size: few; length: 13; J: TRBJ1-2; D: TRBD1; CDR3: CASSLGTGYGYTF; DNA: TGTGCCAGCAGCTTGGGGACAGGCTATGGCTACACCTTC
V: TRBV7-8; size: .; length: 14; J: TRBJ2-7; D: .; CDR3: CASSLQLYPYEQYF; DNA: TGTGCCAGCAGCTTACAGCTGTACCCCTACGAGCAGTACTTC
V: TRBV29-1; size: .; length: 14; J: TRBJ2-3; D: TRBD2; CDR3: CSASGQGGADTQYF; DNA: TGCAGCGCCTCGGGGCAGGGAGGGGCAGATACGCAGTATTTT
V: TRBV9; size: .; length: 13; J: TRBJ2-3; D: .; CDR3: CASRGLSTDTQYF; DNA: TGTGCCAGCAGGGGGCTGAGCACAGATACGCAGTATTTT
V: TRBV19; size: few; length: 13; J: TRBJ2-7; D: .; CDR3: CASSIEGAYEQYF; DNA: TGTGCCAGTAGTATAGAGGGTGCCTACGAGCAGTACTTC
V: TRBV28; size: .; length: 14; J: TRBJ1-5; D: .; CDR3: CASSLSRVPQPQHF; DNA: TGTGCCAGCAGTTTAAGCAGGGTTCCTCAGCCCCAGCATTTT
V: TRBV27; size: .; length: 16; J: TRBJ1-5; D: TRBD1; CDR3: CANLDRGRPSNQPQHF; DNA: TGTGCCAACCTGGACAGGGGGCGTCCTAGCAATCAGCCCCAGCATTTT
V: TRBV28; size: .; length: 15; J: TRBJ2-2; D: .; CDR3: CASSLQGLGTGELFF; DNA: TGTGCCAGCAGCCTACAGGGTCTGGGCACCGGGGAGCTGTTTTTT
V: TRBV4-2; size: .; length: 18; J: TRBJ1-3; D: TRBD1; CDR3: CASSQEGGQANSGNTIYF; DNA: TGTGCCAGCAGCCAAGAGGGGGGACAGGCCAACTCTGGAAACACCATATATTTT
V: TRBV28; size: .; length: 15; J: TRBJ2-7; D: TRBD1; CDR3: CASRDPGTGYDEQYF; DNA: TGTGCCAGCAGGGATCCCGGGACAGGCTATGACGAGCAGTACTTC
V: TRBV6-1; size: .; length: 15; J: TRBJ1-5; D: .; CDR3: CASSEATGSNQPQHF; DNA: TGTGCCAGCAGTGAGGCAACAGGTAGCAATCAGCCCCAGCATTTT
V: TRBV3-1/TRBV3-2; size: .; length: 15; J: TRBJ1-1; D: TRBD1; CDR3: CASSQGPGGNTEAFF; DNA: TGTGCCAGCAGCCAAGGTCCAGGGGGGAACACTGAAGCTTTCTTT
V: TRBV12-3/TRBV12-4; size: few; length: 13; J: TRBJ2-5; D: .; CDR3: CASSLNSIETQYF; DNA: TGTGCCAGCAGTCTGAACAGTATAGAGACCCAGTACTTC
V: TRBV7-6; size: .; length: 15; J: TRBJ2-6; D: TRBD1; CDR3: CASRPGGVGANVLTF; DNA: TGTGCCAGCAGGCCAGGGGGCGTTGGGGCCAACGTCCTGACTTTC
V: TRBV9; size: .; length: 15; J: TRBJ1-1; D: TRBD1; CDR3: CASSDLTGDPTEAFF; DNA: TGTGCCAGCAGCGACCTGACAGGGGACCCCACTGAAGCTTTCTTT
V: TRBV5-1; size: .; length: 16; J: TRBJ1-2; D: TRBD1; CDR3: CASSLALTGQDYGYTF; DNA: TGCGCCAGCAGCTTGGCCCTGACAGGGCAGGACTATGGCTACACCTTC
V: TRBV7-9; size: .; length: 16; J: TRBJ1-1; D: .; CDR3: CASSLFGVRMNTEAFF; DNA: TGTGCCAGCAGCTTATTCGGGGTAAGGATGAACACTGAAGCTTTCTTT
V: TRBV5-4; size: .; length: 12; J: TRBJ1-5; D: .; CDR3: CASSFGDQPQHF; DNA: TGTGCCAGCAGCTTCGGGGATCAGCCCCAGCATTTT
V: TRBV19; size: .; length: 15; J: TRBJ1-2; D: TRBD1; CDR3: CASSILGQRNYGYTF; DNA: TGTGCCAGTAGTATATTGGGACAGAGAAACTATGGCTACACCTTC
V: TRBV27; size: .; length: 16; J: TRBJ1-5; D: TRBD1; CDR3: CASSFGGQGANQPQHF; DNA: TGTGCCAGCAGTTTCGGAGGACAGGGGGCCAATCAGCCCCAGCATTTT
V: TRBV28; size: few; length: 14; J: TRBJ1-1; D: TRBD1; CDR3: CASSLPTGVTEAFF; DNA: TGTGCCAGCAGTCTGCCGACAGGGGTCACTGAAGCTTTCTTT
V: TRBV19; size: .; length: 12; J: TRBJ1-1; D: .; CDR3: CASSMGGTEAFF; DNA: TGTGCCAGTAGTATGGGAGGGACTGAAGCTTTCTTT
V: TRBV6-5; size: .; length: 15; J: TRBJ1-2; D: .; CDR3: CASSYSRYSNYGYTF; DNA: TGTGCCAGCAGTTACTCCCGCTACTCTAACTATGGCTACACCTTC
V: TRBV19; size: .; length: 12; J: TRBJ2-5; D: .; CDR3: CASEDGQETQYF; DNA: TGTGCCAGCGAAGACGGCCAAGAGACCCAGTACTTC
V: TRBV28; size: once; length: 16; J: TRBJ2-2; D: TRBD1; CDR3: CASSPTGTGKPGELFF; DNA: TGTGCCAGCAGTCCCACCGGGACAGGGAAACCCGGGGAGCTGTTTTTT
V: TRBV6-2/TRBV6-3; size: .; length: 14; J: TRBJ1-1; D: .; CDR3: CASSYKGGSTEAFF; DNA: TGTGCCAGCAGTTACAAGGGGGGAAGCACTGAAGCTTTCTTT
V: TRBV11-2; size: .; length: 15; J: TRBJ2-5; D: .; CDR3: CASSLDDSWGGTQYF; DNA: TGTGCCAGCAGCTTAGATGACAGTTGGGGAGGGACCCAGTACTTC
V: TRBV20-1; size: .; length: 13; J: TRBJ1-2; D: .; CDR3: CSASPNVGYGYTF; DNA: TGCAGTGCTAGTCCAAATGTAGGGTATGGCTACACCTTC
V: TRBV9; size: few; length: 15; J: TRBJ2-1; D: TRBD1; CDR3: CASSPNSQGAGEQFF; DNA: TGTGCCAGCAGCCCGAACTCTCAGGGGGCGGGTGAGCAGTTCTTC
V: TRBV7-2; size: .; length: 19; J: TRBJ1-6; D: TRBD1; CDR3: CASSLFFGGGTGKVSPLHF; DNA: TGTGCCAGCAGCTTATTTTTCGGGGGCGGGACAGGGAAGGTTTCACCCCTCCACTTT
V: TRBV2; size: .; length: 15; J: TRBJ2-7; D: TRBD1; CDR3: CASSEEGTGVNEQYF; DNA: TGTGCCAGCAGTGAAGAGGGGACAGGGGTCAACGAGCAGTACTTC
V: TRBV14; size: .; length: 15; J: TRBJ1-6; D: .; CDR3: CASSQGGQGNSPLHF; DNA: TGTGCCAGCAGCCAAGGTGGGCAGGGAAATTCACCCCTCCACTTT
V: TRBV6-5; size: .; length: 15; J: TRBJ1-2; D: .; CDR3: CASSPGGGANYGYTF; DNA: TGTGCCAGCAGCCCGGGGGGGGGAGCCAACTATGGCTACACCTTC
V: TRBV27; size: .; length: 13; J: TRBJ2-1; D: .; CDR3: CASTDLGRGEQFF; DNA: TGTGCCAGCACCGACCTAGGCCGGGGCGAGCAGTTCTTC